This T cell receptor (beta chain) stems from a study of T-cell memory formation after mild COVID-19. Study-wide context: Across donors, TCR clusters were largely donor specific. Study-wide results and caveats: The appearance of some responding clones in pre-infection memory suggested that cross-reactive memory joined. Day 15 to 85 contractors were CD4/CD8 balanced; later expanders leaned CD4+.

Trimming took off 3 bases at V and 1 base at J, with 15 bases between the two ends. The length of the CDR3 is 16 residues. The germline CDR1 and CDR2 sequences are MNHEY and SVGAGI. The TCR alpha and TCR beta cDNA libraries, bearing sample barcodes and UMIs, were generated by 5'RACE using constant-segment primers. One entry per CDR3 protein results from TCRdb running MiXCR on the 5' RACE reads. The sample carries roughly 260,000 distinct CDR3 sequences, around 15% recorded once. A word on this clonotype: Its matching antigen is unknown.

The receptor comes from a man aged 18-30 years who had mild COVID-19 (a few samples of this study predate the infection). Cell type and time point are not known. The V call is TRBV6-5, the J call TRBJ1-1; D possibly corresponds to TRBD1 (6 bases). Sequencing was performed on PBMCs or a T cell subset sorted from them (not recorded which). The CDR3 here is CASSYLTRGRNTEAFF. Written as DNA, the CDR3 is TGTGCCAGCAGTTATCTGACCAGGGGCCGGAACACTGAAGCTTTCTTT.